The T cell receptor beta chain under discussion was sequenced for a study of OX40 agonist ivuxolimab in advanced cancers. Overall study context: Ivuxolimab, an agonistic anti-OX40 (CD134) antibody, was given to patients. Three patients, one with hepatocellular carcinoma and two with cutaneous melanoma, achieved partial responses. Whole-study findings and limits: Among some nonresponders, normalized T-cell clonal expansion was also low.

Only in-frame clones appear in the TCRdb table, and some are missing; sequencing was by immunoSEQ multiplex PCR. The table shows about 100,000 clones, with about nine tenths occurring only once. The CDR3 has 12 amino acids. V lost 4 bases and J lost 2, with 5 bases in between. Germline V CDR1 and CDR2: SGHAT, FQNNGV. This clone was detected once. The antigen is not known. The sequenced sample was CD4+ or CD8+ T cells sorted from blood, obtained in a trial of the OX40 agonist ivuxolimab. The TCR comes from an adult with an advanced solid tumor such as melanoma, head and neck, liver or kidney cancer. The gene calls are TRBV11-2 and TRBJ2-5; D remains ambiguous. CDR3 loop: CASSSTQETQYF. In DNA, the CDR3 is TGTGCCAGCAGCTCTACTCAAGAGACCCAGTACTTC.